The clone carrying this TCR beta chain has just one count. Germline-derived CDR1 and CDR2 are ENHRY and SYGVKD. Trimming removed 6 bases from V and 3 bases from J, with 17 bases in between. The CDR3 has 16 amino acids. Residents of 24 US areas, aged about 18 to 89 years, made up the participants. This record comes from a study of blood T cell repertoires in COVID-19. Per the study methods: Amplification from reference gene primers served as the basis for estimated nucleated cell counts. Data came from immunoSEQ multiplex PCR; TCRdb stores just in-frame clones and leaves some out. V, J and clone size are taken as reported in that table, and D and trimming were inferred from the DNA itself. This sample has some 300,000 clones; 85% to 90% occur once, and the top ten carry 2.5% to 3.5%.

The sequenced material came from PBMCs or T cells enriched from blood (not recorded which). This TCR came from a woman in her forties or fifties who had been exposed to COVID-19. This sequence joins TRBV10-3 and TRBJ2-2; maybe TRBD1 (6 bases). Here the CDR3 reads CAIRTGSTPDTGELFF. The CDR3 DNA follows: TGTGCCATCAGAACAGGGTCAACGCCCGACACCGGGGAGCTGTTTTTT.